This T cell receptor beta chain comes out of a study of blood T cell repertoires in COVID-19. Study processing details: The assay estimated nucleated cells by amplifying reference gene primers. TCRdb's copy holds only in-frame clones and misses some; the assay was immunoSEQ multiplex PCR. The V and J calls and clone size were taken over from that table, and D and trimming were inferred from the DNA. Of about 140,000 clones in the sample, around 73% were seen once. As regards this clone: A read error may account for a junction end that differs from germline.

CDR3 length: 13 amino acids. CDR1 and CDR2 (germline): SSHAT, FNYEAQ (reference sequence). Sequenced: peripheral blood. The TCR was taken from a woman aged 45-65 years with active or convalescent COVID-19. The chain couples TRBV7-7 to TRBJ2-1, with 8 bases that match TRBD2. In DNA form, the CDR3 reads TGTGCTAGCAGCTCCCGGGAGGGGGTTGAGCAGTTCTTC. This codes for CASSSREGVEQFF.